These 22 T cell receptor beta chains originate from one sample sequenced in a study of monozygotic twins with cystic fibrosis. The protocol was immunoSEQ multiplex PCR, while the TCRdb copy is restricted to in-frame clones and leaves out a portion. The sample carries under 11,000 clones, around 97% recorded once. The sequencing sample was made of blood. The receptors originated from a boy aged 10-17 years with cystic fibrosis.

The chain has TRBV19 and TRBJ1-1; D gene unclear. V was pared by 6 bases and J by 0 bases, with 11 bases between. CDR1 and CDR2 from the germline V gene are LNHDA and SQIVND (reference sequence). The CDR3 is 14 residues long. CDR3 amino acids: CASRSGPLNTEAFF. The CDR3 DNA reads as TGTGCCAGTAGATCCGGGCCACTGAACACTGAAGCTTTCTTT. Variable domain in full (rest from reference TRBV19 and TRBJ1-1): DGGITQSPKYLFRKEGQNVTLSCEQNLNHDAMYWYRQDPGQGLRLIYYSQIVNDFQKGDIAEGYSVSREKKESFPLTVTSAQKNPTAFYLCASRSGPLNTEAFFGQGTRLTVV.

The chain links TRBV15 to TRBJ1-1; TRBD1 might be the D (6 bases). Germline V gene lookup returns CDR1 LNHNV and CDR2 YYDKDF (reference sequence). The CDR3 loop spans 12 amino acids. Trimming cost V 3 bases and J 5 bases, with 7 bases left between them. CDR3 amino acids: CATSRQGTEAFF. In DNA, the CDR3 is TGTGCCACCAGCAGGCAGGGGACTGAAGCTTTCTTT.

The chain recombines TRBV28 with TRBJ2-5; 8 bases are shared with TRBD1. Trimming removed 5 bases from V and 5 bases from J; junction bases left unmatched: 7. The CDR3 has 14 residues. Germline assignment: CDR1 MDHEN and CDR2 SYDVKM. The CDR3 DNA sequence: TGTGCCAGCAGTCTGACAGGGGCGAGGGAGACCCAGTACTTC. Amino acids: CASSLTGARETQYF.

The chain combines TRBV11-3 with TRBJ2-1; tentative D call: TRBD2 (6 bases). This CDR3 has 13 residues. Trimming left V 3 bases short and J 10 bases short, with 13 bases between. Germline V lookup: CDR1 SGHNT, CDR2 YENEEA. The CDR3 spells CASSFTSRREQFF. The CDR3, as DNA: TGTGCCAGCAGCTTCACTAGCCGGAGAGAGCAGTTCTTC.

The rearrangement joins TRBV19 to TRBJ2-7, with 9 nucleotides matching TRBD2. J was trimmed by 2 bases and V by 1 base; bases with no gene match: 3. The CDR3 consists of 15 residues. CDR1 and CDR2 (germline): LNHDA, SQIVND (reference sequence). CDR3 DNA: TGTGCCAGTAGTATAGGGACTAGCGTCACCTACGAGCAGTACTTC. Encoded protein: CASSIGTSVTYEQYF.

This rearrangement joins TRBV7-8 to TRBJ2-7, with unresolved D. Germline V gene lookup returns CDR1 SGHVS and CDR2 FQNEAQ. V was pared by 1 base and J by 4 bases, with 11 bases between. CDR3 size: 14 residues. DNA for the CDR3: TGTGCCAGCAGCTTAGTCACGGGCCCTTACGAGCAGTACTTC. Amino acids: CASSLVTGPYEQYF.

The chain combines TRBV5-5 with TRBJ1-2; D ambiguous. V gave up 0 bases and J gave up 4 bases, with 7 bases separating them. CDR3 length: 13 residues. The V gene's germline CDR1 is SGHKS and CDR2 YYEKEE (reference sequence). CDR3 sequence (DNA): TGTGCCAGCAGCTTGGAGTCTATCTATGGCTACACCTTC. It is translated as CASSLESIYGYTF.

The chain recombines TRBV7-8 with TRBJ2-1; 9 bases are shared with TRBD1. The CDR3 covers 17 residues. CDR1 is SGHVS and CDR2 is FQNEAQ in the germline V gene. Trimming at V came to 1 base and at J to 2 bases, leaving 6 bases not matched to a gene. The chain's CDR3 is CASSLDGTGFPYNEQFF. DNA for the CDR3: TGTGCCAGCAGCTTAGATGGGACAGGGTTCCCCTACAATGAGCAGTTCTTC.

V and J are TRBV7-9 and TRBJ1-1, with D possibly TRBD1 on 5 matching bases. Germline values: CDR1 SEHNR, CDR2 FQNEAQ (reference sequence). Trimming took 5 bases from V and 7 from J, leaving 11 bases between them. The CDR3 covers 12 residues. The CDR3 nucleotides read TGTGCCAGCAGCCCCCGGGGGGGTGAAGCTTTCTTT. Residues: CASSPRGGEAFF.

CDR3 amino acids: CSVLPMNTEAFF. The CDR3 nucleotides read TGCAGCGTTCTGCCAATGAACACTGAAGCTTTCTTT. V is TRBV29-1 and J is TRBJ1-1; the D is unclear. Germline CDR1 reads SQVTM; CDR2 reads ANQGSEA. The CDR3 is made up of 12 amino acids. V was shortened by 5 bases and J by 0 bases, with 7 bases between the two germline ends.

This sequence joins TRBV2 and TRBJ1-2, with D tentatively TRBD1 (5 bases). The germline V gene has CDR1 SNHLY and CDR2 FYNNEI. This CDR3 is 14 amino acids long. V dropped 2 bases and J dropped 5 bases, with 12 bases sitting between them. The CDR3 DNA reads as TGTGCCAGCAGTGAAAGTCGCGGGACTTATGGCTACACCTTC. Protein sequence: CASSESRGTYGYTF.

The rearrangement joins TRBV30 to TRBJ1-4, with unresolved D. Germline V gene lookup returns CDR1 GTSNPN and CDR2 SVGIG (reference sequence). Trimming cost V 4 bases and J 5 bases, with 14 bases left between them. This CDR3 has 14 residues. In nucleotides, the CDR3 is TGTGCCTGGAATCGGGCAGGATTCAATGAAAAACTGTTTTTT. Translating gives CAWNRAGFNEKLFF.

The CDR3, as DNA: TGTGCCAGCAGCCAACAGACAGGGGGCCTTAGTCTCTCCTACAATGAGCAGTTCTTC. Protein product: CASSQQTGGLSLSYNEQFF. The chain couples TRBV4-2 to TRBJ2-1; 10 bases fit TRBD1. This CDR3 is built from 19 residues. The V gene's germline CDR1 is LGHNA and CDR2 YNFKEQ. The junction had 10 bases not matched to a gene; V was cut back by 2 bases and J by 0 bases.

The V call is TRBV12-5, the J call TRBJ2-2; 8 bases agree with TRBD1. The ends lost 3 bases at V and 6 bases at J; junction bases unmatched: 6. This CDR3 contains 15 residues. CDR1 and CDR2 from the germline V gene are LGHNT and FRNRAP. CDR3 coding DNA: TGTGCTAGTGGTTTTACAGGGGGAGTCCCCGGGGAGCTGTTTTTT. Translated: CASGFTGGVPGELFF.

The J gene is TRBJ2-7, the V gene TRBV4-1, with D perhaps being TRBD1 or TRBD2 (6 bases each). Germline assignment: CDR1 MGHRA and CDR2 YSYEKL. V dropped 4 bases and J dropped 7 bases, with 17 bases sitting between them. This CDR3 spans 14 amino acids. In DNA form, the CDR3 reads TGCGCCAGCAGCCTTACATCGGGGGCGCAAGAGCAGTACTTC. It codes for CASSLTSGAQEQYF.

The rearrangement links TRBV2 to TRBJ1-5, with TRBD1 as a possible D gene (6 bases). Germline V CDR1 and CDR2: SNHLY, FYNNEI. Trimming took off 0 bases at V and 0 bases at J, with 15 bases between the two ends. The CDR3 consists of 18 residues. Written as DNA, the CDR3 is TGTGCCAGCAGTGAAGCCCTAGACAGGCCTAATAGCAATCAGCCCCAGCATTTT. Its translation is CASSEALDRPNSNQPQHF.

This clone was recorded once. V and J are TRBV10-3 and TRBJ2-1; tentatively, D is TRBD1 (7 bases). The CDR3 is 14 residues long. V was pared by 4 bases and J by 6 bases, with 13 bases between. From germline, CDR1 is ENHRY and CDR2 SYGVKD. CDR3 residues: CAISAGGMGNEQFF. CDR3 nucleotides: TGTGCCATCAGTGCAGGGGGGATGGGCAATGAGCAGTTCTTC.

The CDR3 nucleotides read TGTGCCAGCAGTGGGGGAGGCAATCAGCCCCAGCATTTT. Encoded protein: CASSGGGNQPQHF. This chain joins TRBV6-1 and TRBJ1-5; D is undetermined. CDR1 and CDR2 (germline): MNHNS, SASEGT. The CDR3 has 13 residues. V was pared by 4 bases and J by 2 bases, with 6 bases between.

The rearrangement links TRBV6-5 to TRBJ1-1; D possibly corresponds to TRBD1 (6 bases). CDR3 length equals 14 residues. Germline values: CDR1 MNHEY, CDR2 SVGAGI. Trimming pared 5 bases from V and 5 bases from J, leaving 15 bases between. CDR3 amino acids: CASSVAGVRTEAFF. CDR3 DNA sequence: TGTGCCAGCAGTGTAGCAGGGGTGAGGACTGAAGCTTTCTTT.

This chain joins TRBV27 and TRBJ1-2; 8 positions agree with TRBD1. Per germline, CDR1 MNHEY and CDR2 SMNVEV (reference sequence). The V and J ends lost 4 bases and 4 bases, in that order; junction bases with no gene match: 8. The CDR3 is 15 amino acids. This CDR3 is CASSSQTGAFYGYTF. CDR3 DNA: TGTGCCAGCAGTTCGCAGACAGGGGCCTTCTATGGCTACACCTTC.

This chain links TRBV19 with TRBJ1-4; 8 bases align to TRBD1. Losses at the gene ends were 6 bases for V and 7 bases for J; bases not matched to a gene: 4. The CDR3 has 13 amino acids. Germline-derived CDR1 and CDR2 are LNHDA and SQIVND (reference sequence). CDR3: CASRWTGLEKLFF. CDR3 nucleotides: TGTGCCAGTAGGTGGACAGGGCTTGAAAAACTGTTTTTT.

The gene calls are TRBV6-5 and TRBJ1-2; 7 bases map to TRBD1. CDR3 length equals 14 residues. CDR1 is MNHEY and CDR2 is SVGAGI in the germline V gene. V shed 5 bases and J 3 bases; nucleotides not matched to a gene: 6. The CDR3 region has the DNA TGTGCCAGCAGTCGAGACAGGGAAGACTATGGCTACACCTTC. Translation: CASSRDREDYGYTF.